This T cell receptor beta chain comes out of a study of Graves' ophthalmopathy and Graves' hyperthyroidism. RNA transcripts served as template for amplifying TCR beta CDR3 sequences. First-round RT-PCR employed HTBI primers, with a second-round multiplex PCR after it. Each CDR3 protein gets one entry after TCRdb re-called the multiplex PCR reads with MiXCR. The sample includes 600,000 to 950,000 distinct CDR3 sequences, 40% of them seen just once. Trimming took 5 bases from V and 5 from J, leaving 18 bases between them. This CDR3 has 16 amino acids. The germline V gene has CDR1 SGHAT and CDR2 FQNNGV. The J gene is TRBJ2-2, the V gene TRBV11-2, with D unresolved. Material: peripheral blood. The receptor comes from an adult man with Graves' ophthalmopathy. DNA for the CDR3: TGTGCCAGCAGCCAAGTAGATGGGATATGGACCGGGGAGCTGTTTTTT. Translated: CASSQVDGIWTGELFF.